The clone carrying this TCR beta chain occurred a few times. The CDR3 sequence is 15 residues long. Germline trimming cut 4 bases from V and 2 bases from J; bases unmatched to any gene: 8. Germline CDR1 reads SGHRS; CDR2 reads YFSETQ. Authors' analysis steps: It was from reference gene primer amplification that nucleated cell counts were estimated. Clones were sequenced by immunoSEQ multiplex PCR, and TCRdb holds only the in-frame ones, with some missing. V, J and clone size reflect that table, while D and trimming were determined from the DNA. The sample lists fewer than 300,000 clones; about 85% were seen once. The source of the sample is a study of blood T cell repertoires in COVID-19.

Sequencing input: PBMCs or T cells enriched from blood (not recorded which). This rearrangement joins TRBV5-1 to TRBJ2-7; the match to TRBD1 covers 8 bases. The receptor's source is a woman in her 50s who had recovered from COVID-19. Here the CDR3 reads CASSLGTGDAYEQYF. The DNA for the CDR3 is TGCGCCAGCAGCCTGGGGACAGGCGACGCCTACGAGCAGTACTTC. Combining the CDR3 with reference TRBV5-1 and TRBJ2-7 gives the whole variable domain KAGVTQTPRYLIKTRGQQVTLSCSPISGHRSVSWYQQTPGQGLQFLFEYFSETQRNKGNFPGRFSGRQFSNSRSEMNVSTLELGDSALYLCASSLGTGDAYEQYFGPGTRLTVT.